The 23 T cell receptor beta chains below all came from one sample that was sequenced in a study of T-cell memory formation after mild COVID-19. Using its own MiXCR run on the 5' RACE reads, TCRdb lists one record per CDR3 protein. The sample records about 400,000 distinct CDR3 sequences, 23% being singletons. Specimen: PBMCs or a T cell subset sorted from them (not recorded which). The receptors were sampled from an adult woman who had mild COVID-19 (a few samples of this study predate the infection). Cell type and time point are not known.

This clonotype was recorded a few times. The gene calls are TRBV9 and TRBJ2-7; 10 bases map to TRBD2. V gave up 4 bases and J gave up 5 bases; unmatched junction bases: 6. The germline V gene encodes CDR1 SGDLS and CDR2 YYNGEE. The CDR3 spans 14 residues. Here the CDR3 DNA reads TGTGCCAGCAGCACTGGGACTAGCGACGACGAGCAGTACTTC. Amino acid sequence: CASSTGTSDDEQYF.

This chain uses TRBV6-8 with TRBJ2-2; 7 bases align to TRBD1. The V and J ends lost 5 bases and 0 bases, in that order; junction bases with no gene match: 21. CDR3 length: 21 amino acids. From germline, CDR1 is MNHGY and CDR2 SAAAGT. In DNA form, the CDR3 reads TGTGCCAGCAGTCTTAGGGCCCTGACAGGGAGTGGAATCGCGAACACCGGGGAGCTGTTTTTT. Its protein is CASSLRALTGSGIANTGELFF.

The chain uses TRBV6-5 and TRBJ2-5, with 7 nucleotides matching TRBD1. In germline, CDR1 is MNHEY, CDR2 SVGAGI. V lost 1 base to trimming and J lost 5 bases; unmatched junction nucleotides: 4. The CDR3 length is 14 residues. CDR3 sequence: CASSYLGGSETQYF. CDR3 DNA sequence: TGTGCCAGCAGTTACTTAGGGGGCTCGGAGACCCAGTACTTC.

This clonotype has just a few counts. The J gene is TRBJ2-5, the V gene TRBV24-1, with D perhaps TRBD1 (5 bases). The germline V gene has CDR1 KGHDR and CDR2 SFDVKD. V lost 2 bases to trimming and J lost 1 base, with 7 bases between them. The CDR3 consists of 14 residues. The CDR3 sequence: CATSDSTGQETQYF. The CDR3 DNA reads TGTGCCACCAGTGATTCAACAGGCCAAGAGACCCAGTACTTC.

The chain combines TRBV5-1 with TRBJ1-5; D not resolved. The V end lost 0 bases, the J end lost 0 bases, and 13 bases lay between the germline ends. This CDR3 has 17 amino acids. CDR1 is SGHRS and CDR2 is YFSETQ in the germline V gene. DNA for the CDR3: TGCGCCAGCAGCTTGGAGCCTGTACTTTATAGCAATCAGCCCCAGCATTTT. It yields the protein CASSLEPVLYSNQPQHF.

The chain couples TRBV5-1 to TRBJ2-1; D is possibly TRBD2 (6 bases). V was clipped by 0 bases and J by 6 bases, with 19 bases between them. CDR1 is SGHRS, CDR2 YFSETQ, per germline. The CDR3 contains 17 residues. This CDR3 reads CASSLGYSGVALNEQFF. DNA for the CDR3: TGCGCCAGCAGCTTGGGGTACTCGGGGGTGGCCCTCAATGAGCAGTTCTTC.

This sequence joins TRBV2 and TRBJ2-7; 10 nucleotides line up with TRBD2. This CDR3 spans 13 amino acids. Per germline, CDR1 SNHLY and CDR2 FYNNEI. Unmatched junction bases numbered 1, after V lost 7 bases and J lost 1 base. The CDR3 sequence: CASKLAGSYEQYF. CDR3 DNA sequence: TGTGCCAGCAAACTAGCGGGATCCTACGAGCAGTACTTC.

This clonotype has ten or more counts. The chain joins TRBV29-1 to TRBJ1-5; possible D gene TRBD1, 5 bases. CDR1 SQVTM and CDR2 ANQGSEA come from the germline V gene. CDR3 length equals 13 residues. The germline V and J ends were trimmed by 7 bases and 2 bases, with 12 bases remaining between them. The CDR3 sequence is CSARGSGNQPQHF. Here the CDR3 DNA reads TGCAGCGCCCGGGGGTCGGGCAATCAGCCCCAGCATTTT.

The CDR3 coding sequence is TGTGCCAGCAGCCTCTCGAGGACTTCCGGGGAGCTGTTTTTT. Residues: CASSLSRTSGELFF. J is TRBJ2-2 and V is TRBV7-9; TRBD2 might be the D (5 bases). The ends were cut back, 5 bases at V and 6 bases at J, with 13 bases in the middle. Germline lookup yields CDR1 SEHNR and CDR2 FQNEAQ (reference sequence). The CDR3 contains 14 residues.

The chain couples TRBV20-1 to TRBJ1-2; D perhaps matches TRBD1 (5 bases). The CDR3 runs to 15 residues. The germline V and J ends were trimmed by 5 bases and 4 bases, with 20 bases remaining between them. Looked up from germline, CDR1 is DFQATT and CDR2 is SNEGSKA (reference sequence). The CDR3 DNA is TGCAGTGCTCCTCCCGCAGGGTCAGCTCTCTATGGCTACACCTTC. Amino acids: CSAPPAGSALYGYTF.

The rearrangement uses TRBV5-1 and TRBJ2-6; D may be TRBD1 (6 bases). V lost 4 bases to trimming and J lost 0 bases, with 11 bases between them. The CDR3 contains 16 residues. CDR1 SGHRS and CDR2 YFSETQ come from the germline V gene. In nucleotides, the CDR3 is TGCGCCAGCAGCCCGGACAGTTACTCTGGGGCCAACGTCCTGACTTTC. It yields the protein CASSPDSYSGANVLTF.

V and J are TRBV5-1 and TRBJ2-7, with 7 bases identical to TRBD1. Germline V gene data show CDR1 as SGHRS and CDR2 as YFSETQ. The CDR3 runs to 15 residues. J was trimmed by 4 bases and V by 4 bases; bases with no gene match: 11. CDR3 DNA sequence: TGCGCCAGCAGCGATGACAGGGTCTGGGCGTACGAGCAGTACTTC. As protein: CASSDDRVWAYEQYF.

This clonotype was detected a few times. The chain combines TRBV29-1 with TRBJ1-2; D perhaps matches TRBD1 (5 bases). V shed 1 base and J shed 8 bases, with 14 bases lying between them. The CDR3 runs to 13 residues. CDR1 SQVTM and CDR2 ANQGSEA come from the germline V gene. The CDR3 DNA sequence: TGCAGCGTTGAAGCTGACAGCCCCGGCGGCTACACCTTC. Translation gives CSVEADSPGGYTF. Using reference TRBV29-1 and TRBJ1-2 for the parts outside the CDR3, the full variable domain is SAVISQKPSRDICQRGTSLTIQCQVDSQVTMMFWYRQQPGQSLTLIATANQGSEATYESGFVIDKFPISRPNLTFSTLTVSNMSPEDSSIYLCSVEADSPGGYTFGSGTRLTVV.

This clonotype was observed a few times. The rearrangement links TRBV24-1 to TRBJ2-3; D is uncertain. Germline V CDR1 and CDR2: KGHDR, SFDVKD. CDR3 length: 11 residues. V lost 8 bases to trimming and J lost 5 bases, with 7 bases between them. This CDR3 reads CATTSGDTQYF. The CDR3 region has the DNA TGTGCCACCACATCGGGAGATACGCAGTATTTT.

This sequence joins TRBV15 and TRBJ2-3; TRBD2 matches 9 bases. J gave up 1 base and V 0 bases, and 8 bases lay outside the gene matches. Germline values: CDR1 LNHNV, CDR2 YYDKDF (reference sequence). This CDR3 has 18 amino acids. In nucleotides, the CDR3 is TGTGCCACCAGCAGAGATGTGATAGCGGGAGCGCGCACAGATACGCAGTATTTT. Amino acids: CATSRDVIAGARTDTQYF.

This clonotype was counted a few times. The J gene is TRBJ2-2, the V gene TRBV4-1, with 10 bases that match TRBD2. CDR1 is MGHRA, CDR2 YSYEKL, per germline. With V trimmed by 4 bases and J by 6 bases, 8 bases remained unmatched. CDR3 length: 16 residues. The CDR3 DNA follows: TGCGCCAGCAGCCTTCCGGGACTAGCGTCGTCCGGGGAGCTGTTTTTT. This sequence encodes CASSLPGLASSGELFF.

The chain links TRBV6-5 to TRBJ2-1, with 9 bases that match TRBD2. The trim removed 7 bases at V and 1 base at J, leaving 11 bases unmatched. The germline gives CDR1 MNHEY, CDR2 SVGAGI. The CDR3 is 17 residues long. CDR3 sequence: CASNLRASGASYNEQFF. CDR3 in DNA: TGTGCCAGCAACCTACGGGCTAGCGGGGCTTCCTACAATGAGCAGTTCTTC.

This clonotype has at least ten counts. V usage is TRBV3-1 and J usage is TRBJ1-1, with 11 bases fitting TRBD1. CDR3 length: 15 amino acids. V dropped 2 bases and J dropped 4; count of bases not matched to a gene: 3. Germline V gene lookup returns CDR1 LGHDT and CDR2 YNNKEL (reference sequence). CDR3 in DNA: TGTGCCAGCAGCCAACTTGGGACAGGGGGCACTGAAGCTTTCTTT. Its protein is CASSQLGTGGTEAFF.

This clonotype showed up just a few times. The chain combines TRBV7-9 with TRBJ2-7, with a weak D call TRBD1 (6 bases). Germline V gene sequence: CDR1 SEHNR, CDR2 FQNEAQ (reference sequence). The CDR3 extends over 14 amino acids. V was cut by 5 bases and J by 5 bases, with 16 bases left in between. In DNA, the CDR3 is TGTGCCAGCAGCCCGGGCTGGGGGCAAGACGAGCAGTACTTC. Its translation: CASSPGWGQDEQYF.

This clonotype came up a few times. CDR3 coding DNA: TGTGCCAGCAGTGAAAGTCAGGGAGTATGGAACACCGGGGAGCTGTTTTTT. Translated, it gives CASSESQGVWNTGELFF. This chain links TRBV6-1 with TRBJ2-2; either TRBD1 or TRBD2 may fit D (5 bases each). The CDR3 is made up of 17 amino acids. Trimming removed 2 bases from V and 1 base from J, with 14 bases in between. Germline V gives CDR1 MNHNS, CDR2 SASEGT.

This chain connects TRBV18 to TRBJ2-1; TRBD2 matches at 12 bases. After removal of 11 bases from V and 6 bases from J, the junction contained 5 bases not matched to a gene. Germline assignment: CDR1 KGHSH and CDR2 LQKENI. The CDR3 has 13 residues. In DNA, the CDR3 is TGTGCCGGACGACTAGCGGGAGCCAATGAGCAGTTCTTC. It codes for CAGRLAGANEQFF.

In this sample, this clonotype turned up many times. This chain links TRBV6-5 with TRBJ2-1, with 7 bases identical to TRBD2. This CDR3 contains 14 residues. Germline lookup yields CDR1 MNHEY and CDR2 SVGAGI. The trim removed 3 bases at V and 4 bases at J, leaving 3 bases unmatched. The CDR3 here is CASSYSGSYNEQFF. CDR3 bases: TGTGCCAGCAGTTATAGCGGGTCGTACAATGAGCAGTTCTTC.

In this sample, this clonotype turned up a few times. The J gene is TRBJ2-3, the V gene TRBV5-1; D is tentatively TRBD1 or TRBD2 (5 bases each). The CDR3 extends over 16 amino acids. The germline gives CDR1 SGHRS, CDR2 YFSETQ. Trimming cost V 4 bases and J 2 bases, with 17 bases left between them. CDR3 sequence reads: CASSEGTNYLTDTQYF. CDR3 coding DNA: TGCGCCAGCAGCGAGGGGACCAACTACCTCACAGATACGCAGTATTTT.